The clone carrying this TCR beta chain was observed a handful of times. As yet, its antigen is unknown. A single record per CDR3 protein comes from TCRdb applying MiXCR to the 5' RACE reads. Of 80,000 or so distinct CDR3 sequences in the sample, around 15% were seen once. The sample comes from a study of early T cells in non-severe SARS-CoV-2 infection. Study at large: Sequencing of bulk RNA from unsorted whole blood was done, without chain pairing. Regarding the study as a whole: VDJdb-based annotation leaned toward anti-spike CD8 responses and missed private and CD4 specificities.

Germline V CDR1 and CDR2: DFQATT, SNEGSKA (reference sequence). The length of the CDR3 is 13 residues. V lost 5 bases to trimming and J lost 3 bases; unmatched junction nucleotides: 5. The gene calls are TRBV20-1 and TRBJ1-2; 8 bases fit TRBD1. The clonotype originates from an adult who was a healthcare worker with PCR-confirmed SARS-CoV-2 infection or an uninfected control (not recorded which). Sequenced input: whole blood. The chain's CDR3 is CSAPDRADYGYTF. CDR3 in DNA: TGCAGTGCTCCGGACAGGGCTGACTATGGCTACACCTTC.